A selection of T cell receptor beta chains follows, all from one sample in a study of CD8+CD57+ T cells in acquired aplastic anemia. TCRdb processed the reads anew with MiXCR; each CDR3 protein has one entry. Of roughly 190,000 distinct CDR3 sequences listed, roughly half are singletons. The sequenced material came from sorted CD4+, CD8+, or CD8+CD57+ T cells (not recorded which) from PBMCs. These receptors came from a human donor in good health, serving as a control. CDR3s include the opening cysteine and the closing phenylalanine or tryptophan. Fields, in order: V gene, clone size, D gene, J gene, CDR3 DNA, CDR3 protein. The D gene is left open where the match is weak. Not every row has a clone size; where given, it reads once, few, many or a size class.

v_call: TRBV7-9; clone_size: NA; d_call: NA; j_call: TRBJ2-5; cdr3_nt: TGTGCCAGCAGCCAAGGGAAAGAGACCCAGTACTTC; cdr3_aa: CASSQGKETQYF
v_call: TRBV10-2; clone_size: NA; d_call: NA; j_call: TRBJ2-7; cdr3_nt: TGTGCCAGCCCACTGTCTCAACCGGGACACAACTACGAGCAGTACTTC; cdr3_aa: CASPLSQPGHNYEQYF
v_call: TRBV5-6; clone_size: many; d_call: NA; j_call: TRBJ2-7; cdr3_nt: TGTGCCAGCAGCTTGCGACCCGAGGCGTTCTACGAGCAGTACTTC; cdr3_aa: CASSLRPEAFYEQYF
v_call: TRBV25-1; clone_size: NA; d_call: TRBD2; j_call: TRBJ2-3; cdr3_nt: TGTGCCAGCAGTGCCCTAGCGGGGCCGGGAGATACGCAGTATTTT; cdr3_aa: CASSALAGPGDTQYF
v_call: TRBV15; clone_size: many; d_call: TRBD2; j_call: TRBJ2-5; cdr3_nt: TGTGCCACCAGCAGAGATGGCCGGGGAGGGGAGACCCAGTACTTC; cdr3_aa: CATSRDGRGGETQYF
v_call: TRBV7-2; clone_size: NA; d_call: TRBD1; j_call: TRBJ1-2; cdr3_nt: TGTGCCAGCAGCTTAGAAGTCAGGGGGATAGATGGCTACACCTTC; cdr3_aa: CASSLEVRGIDGYTF
v_call: TRBV6-2/TRBV6-3; clone_size: many; d_call: TRBD1; j_call: TRBJ1-2; cdr3_nt: TGTGCCAGCAGTTATAGGACAGGGAATGACTATGGCTACACCTTC; cdr3_aa: CASSYRTGNDYGYTF
v_call: TRBV2; clone_size: many; d_call: NA; j_call: TRBJ1-4; cdr3_nt: TGTGCCAGCAGTGGAAACAGTTGGTATGAAAAACTGTTTTTT; cdr3_aa: CASSGNSWYEKLFF
v_call: TRBV2; clone_size: NA; d_call: NA; j_call: TRBJ1-6; cdr3_nt: TGTGCCAGCAGTGAACTTCCCTATAATTCACCCCTCCACTTT; cdr3_aa: CASSELPYNSPLHF
v_call: TRBV7-2; clone_size: NA; d_call: TRBD1; j_call: TRBJ2-7; cdr3_nt: TGTGCCAGCAGTTACGGGAGACCGGGACAGGGTTACGAGCAGTACTTC; cdr3_aa: CASSYGRPGQGYEQYF
v_call: TRBV10-1; clone_size: NA; d_call: TRBD1; j_call: TRBJ2-6; cdr3_nt: TGTGCCAGCAGTTTAGGAGGGACAGGGACCTCTGGGGCCAACGTCCTGACTTTC; cdr3_aa: CASSLGGTGTSGANVLTF
v_call: TRBV7-2; clone_size: NA; d_call: NA; j_call: TRBJ2-5; cdr3_nt: TGTGCCAGCAGCTTGGGCAGGGAGTACCAAGAGACCCAGTACTTC; cdr3_aa: CASSLGREYQETQYF
v_call: TRBV20-1; clone_size: NA; d_call: TRBD1; j_call: TRBJ2-7; cdr3_nt: TGCAGTGCTAGGGACAGGGGGCTTTGGAGCGAGCAGTACTTC; cdr3_aa: CSARDRGLWSEQYF
v_call: TRBV6-1; clone_size: many; d_call: TRBD1; j_call: TRBJ1-2; cdr3_nt: TGTGCCAGCAGTGAACAGGGGGCTTTGCGGTATGGCTACACCTTC; cdr3_aa: CASSEQGALRYGYTF
v_call: TRBV12-3/TRBV12-4; clone_size: many; d_call: TRBD2; j_call: TRBJ2-3; cdr3_nt: TGTGCCAGCAGTTTAACGCTAGCGGGGGCAGATACGCAGTATTTT; cdr3_aa: CASSLTLAGADTQYF
v_call: TRBV19; clone_size: NA; d_call: NA; j_call: TRBJ1-2; cdr3_nt: TGTGCCAGTAATCGCAGGGGCTACCATGGCTACACCTTC; cdr3_aa: CASNRRGYHGYTF
v_call: TRBV29-1; clone_size: once; d_call: NA; j_call: TRBJ1-2; cdr3_nt: TGCAGCGTCGCCGGTGGGAATGGCTACACCTTC; cdr3_aa: CSVAGGNGYTF
v_call: TRBV25-1; clone_size: NA; d_call: TRBD1; j_call: TRBJ2-7; cdr3_nt: TGTGCCAGCAGCACCCGGGACAGCTACGAGCAGTACTTC; cdr3_aa: CASSTRDSYEQYF
v_call: TRBV10-3; clone_size: once; d_call: NA; j_call: TRBJ1-5; cdr3_nt: TGTGCCATCTCGGGTGGCAATCAGCCCCAGCATTTT; cdr3_aa: CAISGGNQPQHF
v_call: TRBV6-5; clone_size: many; d_call: NA; j_call: TRBJ2-3; cdr3_nt: TGTGCCAGCAGTTTGGCGGGGAGCACAGATACGCAGTATTTT; cdr3_aa: CASSLAGSTDTQYF
v_call: TRBV7-9; clone_size: once; d_call: TRBD1; j_call: TRBJ1-2; cdr3_nt: TGTGCCAGCAGCCTTGACGACAGGGCAGGTTTCTATGGCTACACCTTC; cdr3_aa: CASSLDDRAGFYGYTF
v_call: TRBV2; clone_size: NA; d_call: NA; j_call: TRBJ2-7; cdr3_nt: TGTGCCAGCAGTGAAGCGACTACGGGCAGCGGGGAGCAGTACTTC; cdr3_aa: CASSEATTGSGEQYF